This T cell receptor beta chain appears in the sequencing data of a study of T cell responses to AZD1222 COVID-19 vaccine. Concerning this clone: Antigen specificity is unknown.

CDR3 length equals 14 residues. Trimming at V came to 6 bases and at J to 3 bases, leaving 2 bases not matched to a gene. The germline V gene encodes CDR1 LNHDA and CDR2 SQIVND (reference sequence). Second-dose schedules of about 4 or about 12 weeks were combined. Using immunoSEQ multiplex PCR, the repertoire was profiled, and TCRdb retains in-frame clones only, with some absent. The sample has approximately 100,000 clones, approximately 90% seen once. Whole-study findings and limits: Nearly half of spike-specific TCRs reportedly target unmutated variant regions.

Sequencing used peripheral blood, obtained 28 days after the second AZD1222 dose. The clonotype comes from an adult who received the AZD1222 COVID-19 vaccine. V gene TRBV19 combines with J gene TRBJ2-1; 10 bases align to TRBD1. CDR3 in amino acids: CASRDRGDYNEQFF. The CDR3 DNA is TGTGCCAGTAGGGACAGGGGGGACTACAATGAGCAGTTCTTC.